Detailed here is one T cell receptor beta chain. The antigen remains undetermined. This sample stems from a study of human thymus T cells. Points from the study as a whole: Within thymic and blood repertoires, V and J gene usage appeared to be biased. The related literature has documented a marked overlap of thymic repertoires among unrelated individuals.

Corrective cardiac surgery supplied the resected thymus tissue. Finnish infants who were healthy and having corrective surgery for congenital heart defects made up the donors. This table comes from immunoSEQ multiplex PCR, and its TCRdb copy is limited to in-frame clones, with some not included. The sample holds tens of thousands of clones; 95% to 98% are singletons and the top ten take 0.025% to 0.04%. Germline CDR1 WSHSY, CDR2 SAAADI. Trimming pared 8 bases from V and 0 bases from J, leaving 19 bases between. The CDR3 covers 16 residues. Sample: thymus tissue. The sequence was obtained from a boy in the first two years of life with a congenital heart defect but otherwise immunologically healthy. This rearrangement joins TRBV10-2 to TRBJ1-1; D might be TRBD1 (6 bases). The CDR3 reads CASGGAGGQMNTEAFF. The CDR3 region has the DNA TGCGCCAGCGGGGGGGCTGGGGGGCAGATGAACACTGAAGCTTTCTTT.